This TCR beta chain was sequenced in a study of PD-1 blockade in classical Hodgkin lymphoma. Points from the study as a whole: With CD4+ cells, TCR diversity rose significantly by C4D1, but not with CD8+ cells. Why repertoires differed is undefined; disease activity or prior therapy possibly contributed. Healthy donors were reported to have higher baseline TCR diversity than newly diagnosed patients.

Trimming removed 4 bases at V and 6 bases at J, with 17 bases between. The CDR3 consists of 15 residues. CDR1 LGHNA and CDR2 YNFKEQ come from the germline V gene. With no exception, relapse followed autologous stem cell transplantation in all patients, and brentuximab vedotin exposure varied. Profiled with immunoSEQ multiplex PCR; TCRdb holds only in-frame clones, not every one. The table includes some 13,000 clones, roughly 80% detected once. In this sample, this clone turned up once. The antigen is unknown. The sequence derives from a human donor with classical Hodgkin lymphoma. The starting material was peripheral blood mononuclear cells (PBMCs), obtained at baseline. The rearrangement uses TRBV4-2 and TRBJ2-3; D is uncertain. The CDR3 protein is CASSPYSSGHDTQYF. CDR3 in DNA: TGTGCCAGCAGCCCGTACTCCTCGGGTCACGATACGCAGTATTTT.